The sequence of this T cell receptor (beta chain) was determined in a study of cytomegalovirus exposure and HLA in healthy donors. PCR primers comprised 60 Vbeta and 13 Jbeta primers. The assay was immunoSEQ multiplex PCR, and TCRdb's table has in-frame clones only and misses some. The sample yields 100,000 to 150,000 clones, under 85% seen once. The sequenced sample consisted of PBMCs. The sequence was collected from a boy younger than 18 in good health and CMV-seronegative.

The CDR3 here is CASSSPGGTYGYTF. The CDR3 nucleotides read TGTGCCAGCAGTTCACCCGGGGGGACCTATGGCTACACCTTC. This sequence joins TRBV5-4 and TRBJ1-2; TRBD1 is a possible D gene (5 bases). Per the germline V gene, CDR1 is SGHNT and CDR2 is YYREEE (reference sequence). V lost 5 bases, J lost 4 bases, and 15 bases lay in between. This CDR3 is built from 14 residues.